This T cell receptor beta chain is drawn from a study of prognosis after radiotherapy for stage I lung cancer. Study-level background: Stage I lung tumors that were newly diagnosed and primary were found in more than 12 patients, while about five patients had oligometastatic NSCLC after surgical resection of the primary tumor. Distant metastases developed in a handful of patients after radiotherapy (median roughly seven months); 15 showed no significant progression. Patients in the cohort never received concurrent therapy with stereotactic body radiotherapy.

This clonotype showed up just once. The target antigen is unknown. Regarding the study as a whole: The question of whether the expanded TCR clones were tumor-specific was not determined.

Germline V lookup: CDR1 LNHDA, CDR2 SQIVND (reference sequence). The CDR3 is 16 residues long. The junction had 12 bases not matched to a gene; V was cut back by 5 bases and J by 4 bases. Genomic DNA yielded TCR beta CDR3, amplified by two-round multiplex PCR. Primers (each specific to one TRBV or TRBJ gene) were used in first-round PCR. Each CDR3 protein is one row after TCRdb ran MiXCR on the multiplex PCR reads. The data hold 10,000 to 15,000 distinct CDR3 sequences, with nearly 55% observed a single time. This sequence was found in a donor at least 50 years old with non-small cell lung cancer. This material consisted of PBMCs, taken before or after stereotactic body radiation therapy (not recorded which). The chain is built from TRBV19 and TRBJ1-2; 8 bases fit TRBD1. CDR3 sequence: CASSSGQGLVSYGYTF. CDR3 in DNA: TGTGCCAGTAGTTCTGGACAGGGTTTAGTAAGCTATGGCTACACCTTC. Filled out from reference TRBV19 and TRBJ1-2, the complete variable domain reads DGGITQSPKYLFRKEGQNVTLSCEQNLNHDAMYWYRQDPGQGLRLIYYSQIVNDFQKGDIAEGYSVSREKKESFPLTVTSAQKNPTAFYLCASSSGQGLVSYGYTFGSGTRLTVV.